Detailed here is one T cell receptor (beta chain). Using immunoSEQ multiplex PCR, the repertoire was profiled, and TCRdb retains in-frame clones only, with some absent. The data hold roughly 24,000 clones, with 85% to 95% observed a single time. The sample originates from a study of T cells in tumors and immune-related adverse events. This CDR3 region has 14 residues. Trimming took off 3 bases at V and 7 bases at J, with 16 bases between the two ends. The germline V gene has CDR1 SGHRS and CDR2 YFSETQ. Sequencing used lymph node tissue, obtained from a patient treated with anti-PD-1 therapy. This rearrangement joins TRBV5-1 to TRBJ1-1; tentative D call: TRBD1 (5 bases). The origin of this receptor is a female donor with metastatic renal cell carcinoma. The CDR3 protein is CASSSTSGRLEAFF. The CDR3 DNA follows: TGCGCCAGCAGCTCGACGTCGGGACGCCTTGAAGCTTTCTTT.